This TCR beta chain emerged from a study of blood T cells in healthy people across ages. Findings and caveats of the study: Long-lived donors exceeded aged donors in naive CD4+ cells and diversity. With age, beta diversity per million T cells declined roughly linearly, significantly by 30 to 40.

V lost 5 bases and J 3 bases, leaving 12 bases between the germline ends. CDR1 and CDR2 from the germline V gene are DFQATT and SNEGSKA (reference sequence). The CDR3 consists of 13 residues. The use of a sample-barcoded 5' primer and a J-beta primer mix characterized a second PCR of about 6 to 11 cycles. TCRdb ran MiXCR on the 5' RACE reads and lists one entry per CDR3 protein. The data show just over 1 million distinct CDR3 sequences, roughly 45% seen once. Samples each yielded at least 5 micrograms of total RNA. This clonotype was seen a handful of times. Its target is not known. This chain joins TRBV20-1 and TRBJ2-3; possible D gene TRBD2, 5 bases. The sample taken for sequencing was blood. The clonotype originates from a woman in her fifties or sixties in good health. Here the CDR3 reads CSAWTQNTDTQYF. The CDR3 nucleotides read TGCAGTGCTTGGACTCAAAATACAGATACGCAGTATTTT.